Shown below are 18 T cell receptor beta chains from a single sample sequenced in a study of T cell responses to AZD1222 COVID-19 vaccine. Data came from immunoSEQ multiplex PCR; TCRdb stores just in-frame clones and leaves some out. This table has 80,000 or so clones, about nine tenths appearing once. The material sequenced was peripheral blood, taken on day 0 of AZD1222 vaccination. These receptors came from an adult in good health.

The J gene is TRBJ2-2, the V gene TRBV5-1, with a possible D match to TRBD1 (6 bases). Trimming took 4 bases from V and 2 from J, leaving 12 bases between them. Per the germline V gene, CDR1 is SGHRS and CDR2 is YFSETQ. This CDR3 contains 15 residues. CDR3 in DNA: TGCGCCAGCAGCCTTGGACAGCTAAACACCGGGGAGCTGTTTTTT. It codes for CASSLGQLNTGELFF.

The rearrangement uses TRBV7-8 and TRBJ2-7, with unresolved D. V lost 0 bases and J lost 1, with 7 bases in between. Germline CDR1 and CDR2: SGHVS and FQNEAQ. The CDR3 length is 14 residues. The CDR3 here is CASSLAGRSYEQYF. Here the CDR3 DNA reads TGTGCCAGCAGCTTAGCGGGTAGGTCCTACGAGCAGTACTTC.

The chain employs TRBV19 and TRBJ1-1; 7 bases are a match to TRBD1. CDR3 length: 13 amino acids. Germline lookup yields CDR1 LNHDA and CDR2 SQIVND (reference sequence). Trimming removed 6 bases from V and 3 bases from J; junction bases left unmatched: 4. This chain's CDR3 is CASSTGAHTEAFF. In DNA form, the CDR3 reads TGTGCCAGTAGCACAGGGGCGCACACTGAAGCTTTCTTT.

DNA for the CDR3: TGTGCCAGCAGTAGGCTTAATGAAAAACTGTTTTTT. Translation gives CASSRLNEKLFF. This sequence joins TRBV7-2 and TRBJ1-4, with D unresolved. CDR1 and CDR2 (germline): SGHTA, FQGNSA. The CDR3 is 12 amino acids. Trimming cost V 6 bases and J 4 bases, with 6 bases left between them. The whole variable domain, filled in from reference TRBV7-2 and TRBJ1-4, reads GAGVSQSPSNKVTEKGKDVELRCDPISGHTALYWYRQSLGQGLEFLIYFQGNSAPDKSGLPSDRFSAERTGGSVSTLTIQRTQQEDSAVYLCASSRLNEKLFFGSGTQLSVL.

This clone showed up just once. The rearrangement uses TRBV18 and TRBJ2-5; 9 bases are a match to TRBD2. This CDR3 has 15 residues. J gave up 4 bases and V 2 bases, and 5 bases lay outside the gene matches. In germline, CDR1 is KGHSH, CDR2 LQKENI. The CDR3 protein is CASSPEAGGPETQYF. Written as DNA, the CDR3 is TGTGCCAGCTCACCAGAAGCGGGGGGACCAGAGACCCAGTACTTC. Full variable domain (outside the CDR3, taken from reference TRBV18 and TRBJ2-5): NAGVMQNPRHLVRRRGQEARLRCSPMKGHSHVYWYRQLPEEGLKFMVYLQKENIIDESGMPKERFSAEFPKEGPSILRIQQVVRGDSAAYFCASSPEAGGPETQYFGPGTRLLVL.

The chain recombines TRBV19 with TRBJ2-5, with 10 bases that match TRBD1. The J segment lost 4 bases and the V segment lost 4 bases, leaving 12 bases of the junction unmatched. The CDR3 totals 17 residues. Germline loops: CDR1 LNHDA, CDR2 SQIVND (reference sequence). This chain's CDR3 is CASSRIDRGLGGETQYF. DNA for the CDR3: TGTGCCAGTAGTAGAATCGACAGGGGGCTTGGTGGAGAGACCCAGTACTTC.

The V and J genes are TRBV19 and TRBJ1-5, with D perhaps TRBD1 (6 bases). Germline lookup yields CDR1 LNHDA and CDR2 SQIVND (reference sequence). The CDR3 is 15 residues long. With 11 bases removed from V and 3 bases from J, the gap between germline ends came to 20 bases. DNA for the CDR3: TGTGCCTCCCACCCTAGGGGGTCCCCCAATCAGCCCCAGCATTTT. Amino acid sequence: CASHPRGSPNQPQHF.

Points on this clone: An end of the junction differs from the germline gene, which may be a read error. The CDR3 nucleotides read TGTGCCAGCAGAGAAGACCGCCGGGCCCGCGGTGAAGCTTTCTTT. This gives the protein CASREDRRARGEAFF. The chain is built from TRBV2 and TRBJ1-1; D not certain. CDR1 and CDR2 from the germline V gene are SNHLY and FYNNEI. There are 15 residues in the CDR3.

The chain joins TRBV5-5 to TRBJ1-1; a weak D match, TRBD1 (5 bases). CDR3 length: 13 residues. Per germline, CDR1 SGHKS and CDR2 YYEKEE (reference sequence). The ends were cut back, 1 base at V and 5 bases at J, with 9 bases in the middle. The CDR3 DNA reads TGTGCCAGCAGCTTGTCTGGGGGAACTGAAGCTTTCTTT. This gives the protein CASSLSGGTEAFF.

CDR3 nucleotides: TGTGCCAGCAGCTTTGGACAGGGGAGCTATGGCTACACCTTC. It specifies CASSFGQGSYGYTF. This chain connects TRBV7-9 to TRBJ1-2; the match to TRBD1 covers 9 bases. This CDR3 is built from 14 residues. The V segment lost 3 bases and the J segment 4 bases; nucleotides outside the gene matches: 3. CDR1 is SEHNR, CDR2 FQNEAQ, per germline (reference sequence).

This chain joins TRBV2 and TRBJ1-3; D is unclear. Trimming removed 5 bases from V and 3 bases from J, with 20 bases in between. Germline CDR1 SNHLY, CDR2 FYNNEI. The CDR3 contains 17 residues. The CDR3 region has the DNA TGTGCCAGCAGTAGGTCCGAAAACTTTCCAGGTGGAAACACCATATATTTT. Protein product: CASSRSENFPGGNTIYF.

This clone has just a few counts. The chain has TRBV27 and TRBJ1-1; D possibly corresponds to TRBD1 (6 bases). Germline lookup yields CDR1 MNHEY and CDR2 SMNVEV (reference sequence). V dropped 3 bases and J dropped 4 bases, with 12 bases sitting between them. The CDR3 is 14 amino acids. The CDR3 protein is CASSFGGWSTEAFF. The CDR3 DNA reads as TGTGCCAGCAGTTTCGGGGGCTGGAGCACTGAAGCTTTCTTT.

This chain connects TRBV9 to TRBJ2-1; either TRBD1 or TRBD2 may supply D (7 bases each). Trimming took 4 bases from V and 8 from J, leaving 16 bases between them. CDR3 length equals 14 residues. CDR1 and CDR2 from the germline V gene are SGDLS and YYNGEE. The CDR3 nucleotides read TGTGCCAGCAGCCCCATGACAGGGAGGGATGAGCAGTTCTTC. Its translation: CASSPMTGRDEQFF.

The rearrangement links TRBV28 to TRBJ1-1; TRBD1 is a possible D gene (6 bases). V was clipped by 7 bases and J by 5 bases, with 17 bases between them. CDR1 and CDR2 (germline): MDHEN, SYDVKM. CDR3 size: 14 residues. The CDR3 DNA reads as TGTGCCAGCAACCTGGGGGGGGCGCGGACTGAAGCTTTCTTT. It is translated as CASNLGGARTEAFF.

The chain recombines TRBV5-4 with TRBJ1-1; maybe TRBD1 (5 bases). V was trimmed by 5 bases and J by 2 bases, leaving 19 bases between them. The CDR3 has 16 amino acids. Germline V gene sequence: CDR1 SGHNT, CDR2 YYREEE (reference sequence). The CDR3 sequence: CASRPWGPGENTEAFF. In DNA form, the CDR3 reads TGTGCCAGCAGACCGTGGGGCCCCGGGGAAAACACTGAAGCTTTCTTT.

The chain carries TRBV19 and TRBJ1-2; 8 bases agree with TRBD1. This CDR3 region has 15 residues. Germline lookup yields CDR1 LNHDA and CDR2 SQIVND (reference sequence). V lost 5 bases and J lost 3; bases outside the gene matches: 8. CDR3 sequence (DNA): TGTGCCAGTAGTCTAAAGGACAGGGACCACTATGGCTACACCTTC. Amino acids: CASSLKDRDHYGYTF.

The rearrangement links TRBV14 to TRBJ2-1; D perhaps matches TRBD2 (6 bases). The CDR3 contains 16 residues. Trimming stripped 2 bases from V and 3 bases from J, with 14 bases between. From germline, CDR1 is SGHDN and CDR2 FVKESK. The chain's CDR3 is CASSQLGGAYYNEQFF. In DNA, the CDR3 is TGTGCCAGCAGCCAATTGGGGGGAGCGTACTACAATGAGCAGTTCTTC.

This chain uses TRBV12-3 or TRBV12-4 with TRBJ1-1, with D possibly matching TRBD1 (6 bases). V lost 3 bases, J lost 7 bases, and 12 bases lay in between. This CDR3 is built from 13 residues. CDR3 sequence: CASSFTGRIEAFF. The CDR3 coding sequence is TGTGCCAGCAGTTTCACAGGGAGGATTGAAGCTTTCTTT.